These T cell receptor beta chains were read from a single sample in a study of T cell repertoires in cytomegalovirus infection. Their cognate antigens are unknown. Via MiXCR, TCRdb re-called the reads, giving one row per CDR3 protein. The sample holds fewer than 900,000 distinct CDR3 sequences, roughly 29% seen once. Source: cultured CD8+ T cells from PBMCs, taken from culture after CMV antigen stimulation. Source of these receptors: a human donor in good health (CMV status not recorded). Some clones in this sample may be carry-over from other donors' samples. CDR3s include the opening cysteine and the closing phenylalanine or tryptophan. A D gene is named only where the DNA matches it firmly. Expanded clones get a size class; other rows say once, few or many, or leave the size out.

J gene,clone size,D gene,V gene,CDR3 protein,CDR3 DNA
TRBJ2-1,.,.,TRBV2,CASISRRDEQFF,TGTGCCAGCATTTCTCGACGTGATGAGCAGTTCTTC
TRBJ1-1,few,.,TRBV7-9,CASSAAWATEAFF,TGTGCCAGCAGCGCCGCATGGGCCACTGAAGCTTTCTTT
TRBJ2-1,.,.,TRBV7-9,CATRTGPAVNEQFF,TGTGCCACCCGAACGGGGCCCGCCGTCAATGAGCAGTTCTTC
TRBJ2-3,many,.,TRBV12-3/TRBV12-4,CASSLEGDTLDTQYF,TGTGCCAGCAGTTTAGAGGGGGACACGCTGGATACGCAGTATTTT
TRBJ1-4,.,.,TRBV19,CASSTGRPNNEKLFF,TGTGCCAGTAGTACCGGGCGACCGAATAATGAAAAACTGTTTTTT
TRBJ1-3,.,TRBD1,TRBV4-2,CASSQARQGRNTIYF,TGTGCCAGCAGCCAAGCGAGACAGGGCAGAAACACCATATATTTT
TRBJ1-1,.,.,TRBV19,CASAEGNTEAFF,TGTGCCTCGGCTGAGGGGAACACTGAAGCTTTCTTT
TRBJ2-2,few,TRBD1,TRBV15,CATGQGGTGELFF,TGTGCCACCGGACAGGGGGGCACCGGGGAGCTGTTTTTT
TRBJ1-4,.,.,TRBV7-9,CASSRVKANEKLFF,TGTGCCAGCAGTCGGGTCAAGGCTAATGAAAAACTGTTTTTT
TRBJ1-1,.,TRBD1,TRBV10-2,CASSKGRGRTEAFF,TGCGCCAGCAGTAAAGGAAGGGGGCGGACTGAAGCTTTCTTT
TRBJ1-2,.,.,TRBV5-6,CASSWKEDYGYTF,TGTGCCAGCAGCTGGAAAGAGGACTATGGCTACACCTTC
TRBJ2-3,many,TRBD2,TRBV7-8,CASSPGGGRSDTQYF,TGTGCCAGCAGCCCCGGGGGGGGGAGGTCAGATACGCAGTATTTT
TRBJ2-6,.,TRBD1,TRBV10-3,CAISEKAAGGTSGANVLTF,TGTGCCATCAGTGAGAAGGCAGCAGGGGGTACCTCTGGGGCCAACGTCCTGACTTTC
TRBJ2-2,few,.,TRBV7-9,CASSIDTVPGGELFF,TGTGCCAGCAGCATCGACACAGTACCGGGCGGGGAGCTGTTTTTT
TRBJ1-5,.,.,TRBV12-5,CASGFTRETDDSNQPQHF,TGTGCTAGTGGTTTTACCAGGGAAACGGACGATAGCAATCAGCCCCAGCATTTT
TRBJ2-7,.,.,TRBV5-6,CASSAKHLDYEQYF,TGTGCCAGCAGCGCCAAACACCTAGACTACGAGCAGTACTTC
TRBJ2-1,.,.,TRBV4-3,CASSLGGPKNEQFF,TGCGCCAGCAGCCTGGGTGGACCCAAAAATGAGCAGTTCTTC
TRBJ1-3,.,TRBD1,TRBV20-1,CSARVGTVSGNTIYF,TGCAGTGCTAGAGTGGGGACAGTCTCTGGAAACACCATATATTTT
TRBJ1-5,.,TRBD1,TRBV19,CASSSNPLGQGAQPQHF,TGTGCCAGTAGTTCTAATCCCTTGGGACAGGGGGCTCAGCCCCAGCATTTT
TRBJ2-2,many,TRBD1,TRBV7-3,CASSLRDRGLYGELFF,TGTGCCAGCAGCTTAAGGGACAGGGGGCTTTACGGGGAGCTGTTTTTT
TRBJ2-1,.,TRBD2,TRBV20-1,CSTSGGSYNEQFF,TGCAGTACCAGCGGGGGTTCCTACAATGAGCAGTTCTTC
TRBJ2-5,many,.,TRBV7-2,CASSLDMRTQETQYF,TGTGCCAGCAGCTTAGACATGCGAACCCAAGAGACCCAGTACTTC
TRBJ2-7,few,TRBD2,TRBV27,CASSVYGTGGFYEQYF,TGTGCCAGCAGTGTCTATGGGACCGGGGGGTTCTACGAGCAGTACTTC
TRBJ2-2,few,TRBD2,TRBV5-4,CASSFLAGGGLTGELFF,TGTGCCAGCAGCTTTCTAGCGGGGGGCGGTCTGACCGGGGAGCTGTTTTTT
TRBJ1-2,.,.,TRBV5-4,CASRWGGADYGYTF,TGTGCCAGCAGGTGGGGGGGGGCGGACTATGGCTACACCTTC
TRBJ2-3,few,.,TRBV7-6,CASSPPGPTTQYF,TGTGCCAGCAGCCCGCCGGGACCCACAACGCAGTATTTT
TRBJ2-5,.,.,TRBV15,CATSREVGPRQETQYF,TGTGCCACCAGCAGAGAGGTGGGACCAAGGCAAGAGACCCAGTACTTC
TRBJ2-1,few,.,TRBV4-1,CASSQEVQLSIDEQFF,TGCGCCAGCAGCCAAGAGGTACAGTTATCTATCGATGAGCAGTTCTTC
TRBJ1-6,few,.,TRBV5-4,CASRPYRDNSPLHF,TGTGCCAGCAGGCCTTACAGAGATAATTCACCCCTCCACTTT
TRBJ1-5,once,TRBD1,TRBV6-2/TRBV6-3,CASSEQDRVVRPQHF,TGTGCCAGCAGTGAACAAGACAGGGTGGTTAGGCCCCAGCATTTT
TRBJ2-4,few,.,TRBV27,CASSLSWGTRYIQYF,TGTGCCAGCAGTTTATCGTGGGGCACCAGATACATTCAGTACTTC
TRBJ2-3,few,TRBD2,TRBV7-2,CASSLRAGGPEGTDTQYF,TGTGCCAGCAGCTTAAGGGCGGGGGGGCCGGAAGGCACAGATACGCAGTATTTT
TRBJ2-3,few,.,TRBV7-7,CASSLKAGLGTDTQYF,TGTGCTAGCAGCTTAAAGGCAGGGTTGGGGACAGATACGCAGTATTTT
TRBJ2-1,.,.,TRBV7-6,CASSLGSPSSYNEQFF,TGTGCCAGCAGCTTAGGGTCACCGAGCTCCTACAATGAGCAGTTCTTC
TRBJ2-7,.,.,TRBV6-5,CASSYSGPYEQYF,TGTGCCAGCAGTTACTCAGGCCCCTACGAGCAGTACTTC
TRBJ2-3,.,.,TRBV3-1,CASSQPNEPDTQYF,TGTGCCAGCAGCCAACCAAACGAGCCAGATACGCAGTATTTT
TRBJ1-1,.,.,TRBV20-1,CSARTGVYTEAFF,TGCAGTGCTAGAACCGGGGTGTACACTGAAGCTTTCTTT
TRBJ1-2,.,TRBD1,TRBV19,CASSQQGKDGYTF,TGTGCCAGTAGTCAACAGGGGAAAGATGGCTACACCTTC
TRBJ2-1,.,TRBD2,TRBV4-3,CASSRTSGGMGGAEQFF,TGCGCCAGCAGCCGTACTAGCGGGGGCATGGGTGGGGCTGAGCAGTTCTTC
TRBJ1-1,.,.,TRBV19,CASSQEGYLEAFF,TGTGCCAGTAGTCAAGAGGGGTACCTTGAAGCTTTCTTT
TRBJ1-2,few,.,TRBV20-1,CSAPGAIPHGYTF,TGCAGTGCCCCGGGAGCAATACCTCATGGCTACACCTTC
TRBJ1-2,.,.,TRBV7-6,CASSFSGAPRNYGYTF,TGTGCCAGCAGCTTCTCCGGGGCCCCCCGTAACTATGGCTACACCTTC
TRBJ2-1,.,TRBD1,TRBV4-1,CASSPRTGDILISYNEQFF,TGCGCCAGCAGCCCCCGGACAGGGGATATCTTGATCTCCTACAATGAGCAGTTCTTC
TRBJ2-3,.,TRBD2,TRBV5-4,CASSFKREVTDTQYF,TGTGCCAGCAGCTTTAAGCGGGAAGTCACAGATACGCAGTATTTT